The 29 T cell receptor beta chains reported below all come from one sample, sequenced in a study of blood T cell repertoires in COVID-19. Sequencing used immunoSEQ multiplex PCR; TCRdb keeps in-frame clones, though not all of them. Of approximately 170,000 clones in the sample, 86% are singletons; the top ten hold approximately 9.9%. Specimen: peripheral blood. These receptors were obtained from a woman aged 55-70 years with COVID-19, enrolled during active disease.

This clone turned up a few times. The V call is TRBV5-5, the J call TRBJ1-5; D uncertain. CDR3 length: 16 residues. Germline-derived CDR1 and CDR2 are SGHKS and YYEKEE (reference sequence). The V and J ends lost 2 bases and 2 bases respectively, with 14 bases between them. The CDR3 DNA is TGTGCCAGCAGCTTCTTTTCAGGTATTGGCAATCAGCCCCAGCATTTT. This gives the protein CASSFFSGIGNQPQHF.

This sequence joins TRBV5-5 and TRBJ2-1; 11 bases are a match to TRBD2. The CDR3 consists of 19 residues. CDR1 and CDR2 (germline): SGHKS, YYEKEE (reference sequence). J was trimmed by 0 bases and V by 2 bases; bases with no gene match: 10. The CDR3 DNA is TGTGCCAGCAGCTTACTCGGGACTAGCGGTACGAGCTCCTACAATGAGCAGTTCTTC. It specifies CASSLLGTSGTSSYNEQFF.

In nucleotides, the CDR3 is TGCGCCAGCAGCGCCGGACAGGGGGCTGCTGGGGCCAACGTCCTGACTTTC. Protein product: CASSAGQGAAGANVLTF. V and J are TRBV5-1 and TRBJ2-6; 11 bases match TRBD1. The CDR3 has 17 amino acids. Germline trimming cut 4 bases from V and 2 bases from J; bases unmatched to any gene: 5. Germline V gene data show CDR1 as SGHRS and CDR2 as YFSETQ.

Comment on this clone: Other DNA sequences from this sample encode an identical CDR3 as well. The J gene is TRBJ1-6, the V gene TRBV18; TRBD1 might be the D (6 bases). Trimming cost V 3 bases and J 8 bases, with 8 bases left between them. The CDR3 has 13 residues. From germline, CDR1 is KGHSH and CDR2 LQKENI. CDR3 residues: CASSPSGDSPLHF. The CDR3 bases are TGTGCCAGCTCACCCTCAGGGGATTCACCCCTCCACTTT.

This clone turned up a few times. This chain connects TRBV19 to TRBJ2-7; 10 nucleotides line up with TRBD2. The J segment lost 2 bases and the V segment lost 8 bases, leaving 9 bases of the junction unmatched. CDR1 LNHDA and CDR2 SQIVND come from the germline V gene (reference sequence). The CDR3 loop spans 15 amino acids. CDR3 nucleotide sequence: TGTGCCAGTGCCTGGGCGCTAGCGGGAGCCTACGAGCAGTACTTC. It codes for CASAWALAGAYEQYF.

CDR3 in amino acids: CASTLGVGGGYTF. The CDR3 nucleotides are TGTGCCAGCACCCTAGGGGTGGGGGGAGGCTACACCTTC. The chain employs TRBV7-2 and TRBJ1-2; weak D call: TRBD1 (5 bases). The CDR3 loop spans 13 amino acids. Trimming took 7 bases from V and 8 from J, leaving 17 bases between them. The germline V gene has CDR1 SGHTA and CDR2 FQGNSA.

V gene TRBV4-3 combines with J gene TRBJ2-1; perhaps TRBD2 as D (6 bases). The V and J ends lost 5 bases and 5 bases respectively, with 19 bases between them. The germline V gene encodes CDR1 LGHNA and CDR2 YSLEER. The CDR3 consists of 16 residues. CDR3 amino acids: CASSAAGLAIDNEQFF. CDR3 nucleotides: TGCGCCAGCAGCGCGGCTGGGCTAGCGATAGACAATGAGCAGTTCTTC.

V gene TRBV9 combines with J gene TRBJ2-7; 7 bases are shared with TRBD1. Germline V CDR1 and CDR2: SGDLS, YYNGEE. V lost 3 bases, J lost 4 bases, and 7 bases stayed unmatched. The CDR3 runs 14 residues. CDR3 in amino acids: CASSGRTGAYEQYF. CDR3 DNA: TGTGCCAGCAGCGGACGAACAGGGGCGTACGAGCAGTACTTC.

This chain joins TRBV6-6 and TRBJ1-2; TRBD1 agrees at 7 bases. The CDR3 extends over 18 amino acids. Germline CDR1 MNHNY, CDR2 SVGAGI (reference sequence). After removal of 5 bases from V and 8 bases from J, the junction contained 23 bases not matched to a gene. The CDR3 spells CASSLLLDMGQGGRGYTF. The CDR3 DNA sequence: TGTGCCAGCAGTCTTCTTTTGGACATGGGCCAAGGGGGCAGGGGCTACACCTTC.

The rearrangement uses TRBV11-3 and TRBJ2-3, with unresolved D. The CDR3 spans 14 residues. Trimming took 1 base from V and 2 from J, leaving 7 bases between them. CDR1 SGHNT and CDR2 YENEEA come from the germline V gene. The CDR3 region has the DNA TGTGCCAGCAGCTTAGGAGCCGTCACAGATACGCAGTATTTT. It is translated as CASSLGAVTDTQYF.

This chain links TRBV7-2 with TRBJ2-5; 8 bases align to TRBD2. This CDR3 has 15 amino acids. V gave up 2 bases and J gave up 1 base; unmatched junction bases: 3. CDR1 SGHTA and CDR2 FQGNSA come from the germline V gene. The CDR3 DNA is TGTGCCAGCAGCTTACGGACTAGCTTCCAAGAGACCCAGTACTTC. It specifies CASSLRTSFQETQYF.

The chain uses TRBV11-2 and TRBJ2-3; 10 bases align to TRBD2. CDR1 and CDR2 (germline): SGHAT, FQNNGV. The J segment lost 1 base and the V segment lost 5 bases, leaving 3 bases of the junction unmatched. This CDR3 contains 15 residues. The chain's CDR3 is CASSPSGRGTDTQYF. CDR3 coding DNA: TGTGCCAGCAGCCCCAGCGGGAGGGGCACAGATACGCAGTATTTT.

V and J are TRBV4-3 and TRBJ1-6; the D gene is possibly TRBD1 (6 bases). This CDR3 is built from 15 residues. The V gene lost 1 base and the J gene lost 8 bases, with 12 bases spanning the gap. From germline, CDR1 is LGHNA and CDR2 YSLEER. CDR3 protein: CASSQVGQSYSPLHF. The DNA for the CDR3 is TGCGCCAGCAGCCAAGTAGGACAGAGCTATTCACCCCTCCACTTT.

V is TRBV4-3 and J is TRBJ1-4; 9 bases align to TRBD1. In germline, CDR1 is LGHNA, CDR2 YSLEER. J lost 8 bases, V lost 0 bases, and 7 bases had no gene match. The CDR3 runs 16 residues. The CDR3 here is CASSQEGTGKWEKLFF. CDR3 DNA sequence: TGCGCCAGCAGCCAAGAGGGGACAGGGAAGTGGGAAAAACTGTTTTTT.

The chain couples TRBV24-1 to TRBJ1-2, with D perhaps matching TRBD1 (6 bases). Trimming stripped 6 bases from V and 2 bases from J, with 15 bases between. There are 15 residues in the CDR3. In germline, CDR1 is KGHDR, CDR2 SFDVKD. The CDR3 nucleotides are TGTGCCACCAGTCCAAGGACAGAAAACAACTATGGCTACACCTTC. This sequence encodes CATSPRTENNYGYTF.

The chain is built from TRBV6-5 and TRBJ1-1, with TRBD1 as a possible D gene (6 bases). The CDR3 contains 13 residues. CDR1 MNHEY and CDR2 SVGAGI come from the germline V gene. Trimming pared 6 bases from V and 1 base from J, leaving 9 bases between. CDR3 protein: CASSHRANTEAFF. The CDR3 DNA follows: TGTGCCAGCAGCCACAGGGCGAACACTGAAGCTTTCTTT.

The chain has TRBV12-3 or TRBV12-4 and TRBJ1-2; D might be TRBD1 (6 bases). The CDR3 loop spans 13 amino acids. Trimming left V 5 bases short and J 5 bases short, with 12 bases between. CDR3 residues: CASSPQDSYGYTF. The CDR3 DNA reads as TGTGCCAGCAGTCCCCAGGACAGTTATGGCTACACCTTC.

The J gene is TRBJ2-3, the V gene TRBV2; TRBD1 matches at 8 bases. The V gene's germline CDR1 is SNHLY and CDR2 FYNNEI. The CDR3 contains 15 residues. The trim removed 6 bases at V and 1 base at J, leaving 6 bases unmatched. In DNA, the CDR3 is TGTGCCAGCAGACTCAGGGGGCAACGCACAGATACGCAGTATTTT. It yields the protein CASRLRGQRTDTQYF.

This sequence joins TRBV6-4 and TRBJ1-1; 9 positions agree with TRBD1. CDR3 length: 14 residues. From germline, CDR1 is MRHNA and CDR2 SNTAGT. J lost 4 bases, V lost 6 bases, and 6 bases had no gene match. The CDR3 loop reads CASRGTGRGTEAFF. The CDR3 nucleotides read TGTGCCAGCAGGGGGACAGGGCGGGGCACTGAAGCTTTCTTT.

The genes are TRBV4-2 and TRBJ2-7, with no clear D. This CDR3 contains 14 residues. Trimming stripped 5 bases from V and 3 bases from J, with 14 bases between. The germline V gene encodes CDR1 LGHNA and CDR2 YNFKEQ. The CDR3 region is CASSSLDGDYEQYF. Written as DNA, the CDR3 is TGTGCCAGCAGCTCCTTAGATGGAGACTACGAGCAGTACTTC.

This clone turned up a few times. The chain combines TRBV19 with TRBJ2-1, with 12 bases fitting TRBD2. V trimming: 5 bases; J trimming: 4 bases; junction bases outside the gene matches: 9. The CDR3 is 17 amino acids. The V gene's germline CDR1 is LNHDA and CDR2 SQIVND (reference sequence). Here the CDR3 DNA reads TGTGCCAGTAGTCAGTCTAGCGGGAGGGTAAGATACAATGAGCAGTTCTTC. Its translation: CASSQSSGRVRYNEQFF.

CDR3 residues: CASSYSGTDTSNTEAFF. DNA for the CDR3: TGTGCCAGCAGTTACTCAGGGACAGACACTTCGAACACTGAAGCTTTCTTT. The genes are TRBV6-2 or TRBV6-3 and TRBJ1-1; TRBD1 matches 7 bases. This CDR3 is built from 17 residues. J was trimmed by 1 base and V by 0 bases; bases with no gene match: 8. CDR1 is MNHEY and CDR2 is SVGEGT in the germline V gene.

The rearrangement links TRBV6-2 or TRBV6-3 to TRBJ2-7; the match to TRBD2 covers 9 bases. Germline lookup yields CDR1 MNHEY and CDR2 SVGEGT. This CDR3 has 17 residues. V shed 4 bases and J 5 bases; nucleotides not matched to a gene: 15. DNA of the CDR3: TGTGCCAGCAGTTCATATAGCGGGAGAGGCCCATACAACGAGCAGTACTTC. This sequence encodes CASSSYSGRGPYNEQYF.

This chain connects TRBV5-5 to TRBJ2-3; TRBD1 might be the D (6 bases). Trimming removed 4 bases from V and 0 bases from J, with 15 bases in between. The CDR3 is 16 residues long. Germline-derived CDR1 and CDR2 are SGHKS and YYEKEE (reference sequence). CDR3 amino acids: CASSGNRVSSTDTQYF. The CDR3 DNA reads as TGTGCCAGCAGCGGAAACAGGGTCTCTAGCACAGATACGCAGTATTTT.

The V and J genes are TRBV28 and TRBJ1-2, with D hard to call. The CDR3 length is 12 residues. Germline CDR1 MDHEN, CDR2 SYDVKM. Trimming removed 4 bases from V and 4 bases from J, with 7 bases in between. The CDR3 DNA reads TGTGCCAGCAGTTGGCCAGGCTATGGCTACACCTTC. It translates to CASSWPGYGYTF.

This chain connects TRBV5-6 to TRBJ1-4; D is unresolved. The CDR3 contains 16 residues. Trimming cost V 0 bases and J 2 bases, with 11 bases left between them. Germline lookup yields CDR1 SGHDT and CDR2 YYEEEE. CDR3 residues: CASSLGAGWTNEKLFF. The DNA of the CDR3 is TGTGCCAGCAGCTTGGGGGCGGGGTGGACTAATGAAAAACTGTTTTTT.

The chain employs TRBV19 and TRBJ2-4, with TRBD1 matching 8 bases. V trimming: 3 bases; J trimming: 3 bases; junction bases outside the gene matches: 4. The CDR3 contains 15 residues. CDR1 LNHDA and CDR2 SQIVND come from the germline V gene (reference sequence). The CDR3 DNA reads TGTGCCAGTAGTATGACAGGGGCCAACAAAAACATTCAGTACTTC. It yields the protein CASSMTGANKNIQYF. Based on the CDR3 plus reference TRBV19 and TRBJ2-4, the full variable domain is DGGITQSPKYLFRKEGQNVTLSCEQNLNHDAMYWYRQDPGQGLRLIYYSQIVNDFQKGDIAEGYSVSREKKESFPLTVTSAQKNPTAFYLCASSMTGANKNIQYFGAGTRLSVL.

V gene TRBV4-1 combines with J gene TRBJ1-5, with a weak D call TRBD1 (5 bases). The CDR3 is made up of 16 amino acids. The germline V and J ends were trimmed by 1 base and 0 bases, with 10 bases remaining between them. The germline gives CDR1 MGHRA, CDR2 YSYEKL. CDR3 protein: CASSQADTYSNQPQHF. In nucleotides, the CDR3 is TGCGCCAGCAGCCAAGCGGACACCTATAGCAATCAGCCCCAGCATTTT.

The rearrangement links TRBV5-1 to TRBJ1-4; maybe TRBD1 (6 bases). Germline CDR1 and CDR2: SGHRS and YFSETQ. With 4 bases removed from V and 7 bases from J, the gap between germline ends came to 20 bases. CDR3 length equals 16 residues. The CDR3 loop is CASSLRETGLGEKLFF. DNA of the CDR3: TGCGCCAGCAGCCTGAGGGAAACAGGGCTAGGTGAAAAACTGTTTTTT.